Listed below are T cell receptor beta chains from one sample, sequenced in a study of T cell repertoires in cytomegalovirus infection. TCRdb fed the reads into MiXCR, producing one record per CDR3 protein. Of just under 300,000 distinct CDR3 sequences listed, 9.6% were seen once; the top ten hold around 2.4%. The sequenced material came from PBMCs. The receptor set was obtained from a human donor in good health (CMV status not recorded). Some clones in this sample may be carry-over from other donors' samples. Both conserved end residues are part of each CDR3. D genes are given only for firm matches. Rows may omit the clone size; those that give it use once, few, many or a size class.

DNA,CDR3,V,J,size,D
TGTGCCAGCAGTTCCGCAGGAGGTGAGCAGTTCTTC,CASSSAGGEQFF,TRBV6-5,TRBJ2-1,-,-
TGTGCCAGCAGCTTAATCGGGGATAATTCACCCCTCCACTTT,CASSLIGDNSPLHF,TRBV7-2,TRBJ1-6,many,-
TGCGCCAGCAGCCCTCCCGGGACCCAAGAGACCCAGTACTTC,CASSPPGTQETQYF,TRBV5-1,TRBJ2-5,many,-
TGTGCCAGCAGGCTGTCTAGCGGGGGTCGTGCTAGCACAGATACGCAGTATTTT,CASRLSSGGRASTDTQYF,TRBV27,TRBJ2-3,many,TRBD2
TGCAGCGTCGATGAGTGGAACACCATATATTTT,CSVDEWNTIYF,TRBV29-1,TRBJ1-3,few,-
TGTGCCAGCAGTTCCCATTCAGGGACAGTAGGCTACACCTTC,CASSSHSGTVGYTF,TRBV28,TRBJ1-2,many,TRBD1
TGTGCCAGCAGCTCCGAGAGGTCCACCTATGGCTACACCTTC,CASSSERSTYGYTF,TRBV7-2,TRBJ1-2,many,-
TGCAGTGCTAGACACACGGTTAACACTGAAGCTTTCTTT,CSARHTVNTEAFF,TRBV20-1,TRBJ1-1,many,-
TGTGCTAGTGCCGGGGGACTAGCGGGCTACGAGCAGTACTTC,CASAGGLAGYEQYF,TRBV12-5,TRBJ2-7,-,TRBD2
TGTGCCAGCAGTGATGGACTAGCGGGGCGGCATAATGAGCAGTTCTTC,CASSDGLAGRHNEQFF,TRBV25-1,TRBJ2-1,few,TRBD2
TGCAGTGCTCCGTCGGGGTATGGTAGGACTGAAGCTTTCTTT,CSAPSGYGRTEAFF,TRBV20-1,TRBJ1-1,many,-
TGTGCCAGCAGTTCCCTAGGGGCGACGAGCAATCAGCCCCAGCATTTT,CASSSLGATSNQPQHF,TRBV28,TRBJ1-5,many,-
TGTGCCAGCAGCGAAGGAATCGGCTACACCTTC,CASSEGIGYTF,TRBV6-5,TRBJ1-2,many,-
TGTGCCAGCAGCTTGGTCCCAGGCCGAACCTACAATGAGCAGTTCTTC,CASSLVPGRTYNEQFF,TRBV5-4,TRBJ2-1,few,-
TGTGCCATCAGTGATCAGGGACCTAATGAAAAACTGTTTTTT,CAISDQGPNEKLFF,TRBV10-3,TRBJ1-4,many,-
TGCAGCGTTGAAGGGCAGGGGGCTCATGGCTACACCTTC,CSVEGQGAHGYTF,TRBV29-1,TRBJ1-2,few,TRBD1
TGCAGTGCTAGAGATTCGACTAGTGGAGGCAATGAGCAGTTCTTC,CSARDSTSGGNEQFF,TRBV20-1,TRBJ2-1,-,-
TGTGCCAGCAGCTTAGGATTAAGGACGGCCACCGGGGAGCTGTTTTTT,CASSLGLRTATGELFF,TRBV7-8,TRBJ2-2,many,-
TGTGCCAGCAGCCCCCTCGGACAGATTTCCTACAATGAGCAGTTCTTC,CASSPLGQISYNEQFF,TRBV7-6,TRBJ2-1,many,-
TGTGCCAGCAGTTTTACGAGGGCGGCCTACAATGAGCAGTTCTTC,CASSFTRAAYNEQFF,TRBV6-5,TRBJ2-1,many,-
TGTGCCACCTGGACAGGGGGCAACTATGGCTACACCTTC,CATWTGGNYGYTF,TRBV10-3,TRBJ1-2,-,TRBD1
TGCAGTGCTAGCTATAACTATGGCTACACCTTC,CSASYNYGYTF,TRBV20-1,TRBJ1-2,-,-
TGTGCCAGCAGTCCCGGGACAGGGCGCGAAAAACTGTTTTTT,CASSPGTGREKLFF,TRBV27,TRBJ1-4,-,TRBD1
TGCGCCAGCAGCCAGTTAGGGGTGGTAGGGGCCAATGAGCAGTTCTTC,CASSQLGVVGANEQFF,TRBV4-1,TRBJ2-1,many,-
TGCAGCGTCCCTTATGACGACAGACTTGTATTT,CSVPYDDRLVF,TRBV29-1,TRBJ1-3,few,-
TGCGCCAGCAGCTCGTTGGGGGATCAGCGCACAGATACGCAGTATTTT,CASSSLGDQRTDTQYF,TRBV5-1,TRBJ2-3,many,-
TGCGCCAGCAGCTTGTCCTCGGGCAGCAATGAGCAGTTCTTC,CASSLSSGSNEQFF,TRBV5-1,TRBJ2-1,-,-
TGCAGTGCTAAACCCGGGACAGGGGGCTACGAGCAGTACTTC,CSAKPGTGGYEQYF,TRBV20-1,TRBJ2-7,many,TRBD1
TGTGCCAGCAGTTTTCGCAGGAATGAGCAGTTCTTC,CASSFRRNEQFF,TRBV12-3/TRBV12-4,TRBJ2-1,many,-
TGTGCCAGCAGTTCCCGACAGGGGGGCAAAAACATTCAGTACTTC,CASSSRQGGKNIQYF,TRBV7-9,TRBJ2-4,many,TRBD1
TGTGCCAGCAGCCGCTCTAAGAACACTGAAGCTTTCTTT,CASSRSKNTEAFF,TRBV7-2,TRBJ1-1,many,-
TGTGCCAGCAGCACAACAGGGGCGAGCACAGATACGCAGTATTTT,CASSTTGASTDTQYF,TRBV7-9,TRBJ2-3,many,TRBD1
TGCGCCAGCCCCAGGTCGGGGCCCATGAACACTGAAGCTTTCTTT,CASPRSGPMNTEAFF,TRBV23-1,TRBJ1-1,-,-
TGTGCCAGCAGCTTAGTCGGACAGCGTGAAGCTTTCTTT,CASSLVGQREAFF,TRBV11-1,TRBJ1-1,many,-
TGCAGTGCCCCAGCGGGGGGGAACACCGGGGAGCTGTTTTTT,CSAPAGGNTGELFF,TRBV20-1,TRBJ2-2,many,TRBD2
TGCGCCAGCAGTGATGGGAAAATATCTGGGGCCAACGTCCTGACTTTC,CASSDGKISGANVLTF,TRBV10-1,TRBJ2-6,-,-
TGTGCCAGCAGCGGACAGGGTTGGACCGGGGAGCTGTTTTTT,CASSGQGWTGELFF,TRBV6-1,TRBJ2-2,many,TRBD1
TGTGCCAGCAGTTTAGGGGACGGAGGCTACGAGCAGTACTTC,CASSLGDGGYEQYF,TRBV12-3/TRBV12-4,TRBJ2-7,many,-
TGTGCCAGCAGCGCTTGGACAGGGAACACCGGGGAGCTGTTTTTT,CASSAWTGNTGELFF,TRBV7-2,TRBJ2-2,many,TRBD1
TGCAGCCCTGACATGCCCGATAGATTCTATAATTCACCCCTCCACTTT,CSPDMPDRFYNSPLHF,TRBV20-1,TRBJ1-6,-,-
TGTGCCAGCAGTTACCAAGACAGGGGGCAGACCACCGGGGAGCTGTTTTTT,CASSYQDRGQTTGELFF,TRBV6-2/TRBV6-3,TRBJ2-2,many,TRBD1
TGCAGTGCTAGAGGAGAAGCGGTGAACACTGAAGCTTTCTTT,CSARGEAVNTEAFF,TRBV20-1,TRBJ1-1,few,-
TGTGCCAGCAGTCCCGGGGACAGATTCACAGATACGCAGTATTTT,CASSPGDRFTDTQYF,TRBV12-3/TRBV12-4,TRBJ2-3,many,TRBD1
TGCAGCGCCTCAGCAGGGAGGGAAAGGAACTATGGCTACACCTTC,CSASAGRERNYGYTF,TRBV29-1,TRBJ1-2,few,-
TGTGCCAGCTCACCACCGGTGACAGATACGCAGTATTTT,CASSPPVTDTQYF,TRBV18,TRBJ2-3,many,-
TGCAGTGCTAGCCCCGGCTACGAGCAGTACTTC,CSASPGYEQYF,TRBV20-1,TRBJ2-7,-,-
TGCGCCAGCAGCCAAGAGCAGGCAGCGAATGAAAAACTGTTTTTT,CASSQEQAANEKLFF,TRBV4-3,TRBJ1-4,few,-
TGTGCCAGCAGTCAAAACGACAGGGCCACTGAAGCTTTCTTT,CASSQNDRATEAFF,TRBV12-3/TRBV12-4,TRBJ1-1,many,TRBD1
TGCAGTGTCAGAGGGGGACTAGCGGGGGGTAGGAGTTTCGATACGCAGTATTTT,CSVRGGLAGGRSFDTQYF,TRBV20-1,TRBJ2-3,many,TRBD2